A selection of T cell receptor beta chains follows, all from one sample in a study of identical twins. MiXCR was run by TCRdb on the 5' RACE reads, yielding one entry per CDR3 protein. The table includes some 690,000 distinct CDR3 sequences, around 21% detected once. This sample was shared with a second study, whose subject was T cells expressing NK-cell markers.

The sample consisted of PBMCs. The receptor set was obtained from a woman under 30 in good health. The CDR3 runs from the conserved cysteine through the conserved F or W. A D gene is named only where the DNA matches it firmly. Clone sizes are given selectively: once, few, many, or a class where the clone is expanded.

D | J | size | V | CDR3 | DNA
TRBD1 | TRBJ2-7 | few | TRBV4-1 | CASSQEWQGAYEQYF | TGCGCCAGCAGCCAAGAATGGCAGGGGGCGTACGAGCAGTACTTC
TRBD2 | TRBJ2-5 | . | TRBV12-3/TRBV12-4 | CASSSRGRGYAETQYF | TGTGCCAGCAGTTCTCGCGGGAGGGGATATGCAGAGACCCAGTACTTC
. | TRBJ2-7 | few | TRBV20-1 | CSARDQGNYEQYF | TGCAGTGCTAGAGATCAGGGGAACTACGAGCAGTACTTC
. | TRBJ2-1 | few | TRBV6-5 | CASSYSGSASDEQFF | TGTGCCAGCAGTTACTCGGGTAGCGCCAGCGATGAGCAGTTCTTC
. | TRBJ2-1 | . | TRBV4-1 | CASSQIPIYNEQFF | TGCGCCAGCAGCCAGATCCCCATCTACAATGAGCAGTTCTTC
. | TRBJ2-1 | few | TRBV7-9 | CASSPNINEQFF | TGTGCCAGCAGCCCAAATATCAATGAGCAGTTCTTC
. | TRBJ1-2 | . | TRBV9 | CASSVEALWDYGYTF | TGTGCCAGCAGCGTAGAAGCACTATGGGACTATGGCTACACCTTC
. | TRBJ2-1 | . | TRBV10-3 | CAISAGVGEQFF | TGTGCCATCAGTGCAGGAGTCGGTGAGCAGTTCTTC
. | TRBJ1-2 | many | TRBV20-1 | CSAPVTGPYGYTF | TGCAGTGCCCCGGTGACAGGACCCTATGGCTACACCTTC
TRBD2 | TRBJ2-1 | . | TRBV5-1 | CASTWPSGGAHEQFF | TGCGCCAGCACCTGGCCTAGCGGGGGGGCTCACGAGCAGTTCTTC
TRBD2 | TRBJ2-7 | many | TRBV20-1 | CSARPTSGSYEQYF | TGCAGTGCTAGGCCCACTAGCGGGAGCTACGAGCAGTACTTC
TRBD1 | TRBJ2-7 | few | TRBV15 | CATSKQGQGTLEQYF | TGTGCCACCAGCAAACAGGGACAGGGGACCCTCGAGCAGTACTTC